This T cell receptor (beta chain) was observed in a study of blood T cells in healthy people across ages. Findings of the study overall: Among T cells, TCR beta diversity per million cells dropped roughly linearly as age rose.

The authors ran a second PCR of roughly 6 to 12 cycles using a sample-barcoded 5' primer and a J-beta primer mix. TCRdb reanalysed the 5' RACE reads using MiXCR and keeps one entry per CDR3 protein. The sample has approximately 1.5 million distinct CDR3 sequences, 34% seen once. This CDR3 has 17 residues. The germline V gene has CDR1 SGHAT and CDR2 FQNNGV. Comment on this clonotype: Its cognate antigen is unknown. An end of the junction differs from the germline gene, which may be a read error.

The rearrangement joins TRBV11-2 to TRBJ2-2; no reliable D call. This clonotype was obtained from a woman between 25 and 40 years old in good health. Sequenced input: blood. In nucleotides, the CDR3 is TGTGCCAGCAGTTTAGATTCTTACGGGTCGAACACCGGGGAGCTGTTTTTT. Protein: CASSLDSYGSNTGELFF.